This T cell receptor (beta chain) came from a study of blood T cell repertoires in COVID-19. Overall study: Researchers got acute and convalescent COVID-19 samples from the United States, Italy and Spain. T cells, B-cell-depleted T cells, or PBMCs supplied cDNA or gDNA.

Study processing details: The assay estimated nucleated cells by amplifying reference gene primers. Sequencing used immunoSEQ multiplex PCR; TCRdb keeps in-frame clones, though not all of them. The DNA gave D and trimming, while V, J and clone size come from that table. The sample includes under 85,000 clones, around 82% of them seen just once. Trimming took 2 bases from V and 0 from J, leaving 10 bases between them. The V gene's germline CDR1 is LGHDT and CDR2 YNNKEL (reference sequence). The CDR3 loop spans 15 amino acids. Sequences were obtained from peripheral blood. The receptor's source is an elderly man with active or convalescent COVID-19. This rearrangement joins TRBV3-1 (or the pseudogene TRBV3-2) to TRBJ1-1; TRBD1 is a possible D gene (5 bases). This CDR3 reads CASSQRQTMNTEAFF. The CDR3 coding sequence is TGTGCCAGCAGCCAAAGACAGACAATGAACACTGAAGCTTTCTTT.